The 5 T cell receptor beta chains below come from one sample, sequenced in a study of T cell responses to AZD1222 COVID-19 vaccine. Profiled with immunoSEQ multiplex PCR; TCRdb holds only in-frame clones, not every one. The sample yields 150,000 to 200,000 clones, 75% to 90% seen once. Sequenced here: peripheral blood, sampled on day 0 of AZD1222 vaccination. The receptors stem from an adult in good health.

Written as DNA, the CDR3 is TGTGCCAGCAGCGCCATACAGGGCGGGAAACTGTTTTTT. Translating it yields CASSAIQGGKLFF. The chain joins TRBV11-1 to TRBJ1-4; TRBD1 might be the D (6 bases). V was pared by 5 bases and J by 11 bases, with 15 bases between. CDR3 length: 13 residues. Germline V CDR1 and CDR2: SGHAT, FQDESV (reference sequence).

This rearrangement joins TRBV3-1 (or the pseudogene TRBV3-2) to TRBJ2-1; D unresolved. The V gene lost 4 bases and the J gene lost 8 bases, with 12 bases spanning the gap. This CDR3 spans 13 amino acids. CDR1 and CDR2 from the germline V gene are LGHDT and YNNKEL (reference sequence). DNA for the CDR3: TGTGCCAGCAGCCTTATACAGAGGCATGAGCAGTTCTTC. This gives the protein CASSLIQRHEQFF.

This clone was counted between two and nine times. The chain is built from TRBV7-3 and TRBJ2-1, with D possibly matching TRBD1 (5 bases). With 5 bases removed from V and 8 bases from J, the gap between germline ends came to 10 bases. Germline CDR1 reads SGHTA; CDR2 reads FQGTGA. This CDR3 contains 12 residues. CDR3 in DNA: TGTGCCAGCAGCCAACAAGGGGATGAGCAGTTCTTC. Translation: CASSQQGDEQFF.

The chain links TRBV5-1 to TRBJ1-4, with TRBD1 matching over 7 bases. From germline, CDR1 is SGHRS and CDR2 YFSETQ. With V trimmed by 4 bases and J by 7 bases, 7 bases remained unmatched. This CDR3 is 14 amino acids long. This CDR3 is CASSRTGLGEKLFF. In nucleotides, the CDR3 is TGCGCCAGCAGCCGGACAGGCCTTGGTGAAAAACTGTTTTTT.

V is TRBV28 and J is TRBJ1-6; D is possibly TRBD1 (5 bases). The CDR3 has 16 amino acids. Germline lookup yields CDR1 MDHEN and CDR2 SYDVKM. The germline V and J ends were trimmed by 8 bases and 3 bases, with 17 bases remaining between them. The CDR3 loop is CASHEVMGGYNSPLHF. CDR3 sequence (DNA): TGTGCCAGCCATGAGGTTATGGGGGGCTATAATTCACCCCTCCACTTT.